The clone carrying this T cell receptor beta chain was detected many times. This specimen belongs to a study of regulatory T cells in long-lasting Graves disease. Researchers made TCR beta libraries by using iRepertoire HTBI primers and running Arm-PCR on CDR3 regions. Each CDR3 protein gets one entry after TCRdb re-called the multiplex PCR reads with MiXCR. The sample lists roughly 560,000 distinct CDR3 sequences; around 12% were seen once. Losses at the gene ends were 2 bases for V and 7 bases for J; bases not matched to a gene: 2. The CDR3 is 15 amino acids. Germline V gene sequence: CDR1 LNHNV, CDR2 YYDKDF (reference sequence). As to time point: newly diagnosed GD, antithyroid drugs for less than 3 months. Scientists built the TCR library using RNA that was extracted from PBMCs. Another study also made use of these data, one on T cells in Graves' hyperthyroidism and ophthalmopathy.

The origin of this receptor is a woman in her 30s with Graves disease. This specimen consisted of peripheral blood mononuclear cells (PBMCs), obtained at new diagnosis, from a patient treated with antithyroid drugs. This chain links TRBV15 with TRBJ2-1; 13 bases are shared with TRBD2. CDR3: CATSRLTSGGNEQFF. As DNA, the CDR3 is TGTGCCACCAGCAGACTGACTAGCGGGGGGAATGAGCAGTTCTTC.